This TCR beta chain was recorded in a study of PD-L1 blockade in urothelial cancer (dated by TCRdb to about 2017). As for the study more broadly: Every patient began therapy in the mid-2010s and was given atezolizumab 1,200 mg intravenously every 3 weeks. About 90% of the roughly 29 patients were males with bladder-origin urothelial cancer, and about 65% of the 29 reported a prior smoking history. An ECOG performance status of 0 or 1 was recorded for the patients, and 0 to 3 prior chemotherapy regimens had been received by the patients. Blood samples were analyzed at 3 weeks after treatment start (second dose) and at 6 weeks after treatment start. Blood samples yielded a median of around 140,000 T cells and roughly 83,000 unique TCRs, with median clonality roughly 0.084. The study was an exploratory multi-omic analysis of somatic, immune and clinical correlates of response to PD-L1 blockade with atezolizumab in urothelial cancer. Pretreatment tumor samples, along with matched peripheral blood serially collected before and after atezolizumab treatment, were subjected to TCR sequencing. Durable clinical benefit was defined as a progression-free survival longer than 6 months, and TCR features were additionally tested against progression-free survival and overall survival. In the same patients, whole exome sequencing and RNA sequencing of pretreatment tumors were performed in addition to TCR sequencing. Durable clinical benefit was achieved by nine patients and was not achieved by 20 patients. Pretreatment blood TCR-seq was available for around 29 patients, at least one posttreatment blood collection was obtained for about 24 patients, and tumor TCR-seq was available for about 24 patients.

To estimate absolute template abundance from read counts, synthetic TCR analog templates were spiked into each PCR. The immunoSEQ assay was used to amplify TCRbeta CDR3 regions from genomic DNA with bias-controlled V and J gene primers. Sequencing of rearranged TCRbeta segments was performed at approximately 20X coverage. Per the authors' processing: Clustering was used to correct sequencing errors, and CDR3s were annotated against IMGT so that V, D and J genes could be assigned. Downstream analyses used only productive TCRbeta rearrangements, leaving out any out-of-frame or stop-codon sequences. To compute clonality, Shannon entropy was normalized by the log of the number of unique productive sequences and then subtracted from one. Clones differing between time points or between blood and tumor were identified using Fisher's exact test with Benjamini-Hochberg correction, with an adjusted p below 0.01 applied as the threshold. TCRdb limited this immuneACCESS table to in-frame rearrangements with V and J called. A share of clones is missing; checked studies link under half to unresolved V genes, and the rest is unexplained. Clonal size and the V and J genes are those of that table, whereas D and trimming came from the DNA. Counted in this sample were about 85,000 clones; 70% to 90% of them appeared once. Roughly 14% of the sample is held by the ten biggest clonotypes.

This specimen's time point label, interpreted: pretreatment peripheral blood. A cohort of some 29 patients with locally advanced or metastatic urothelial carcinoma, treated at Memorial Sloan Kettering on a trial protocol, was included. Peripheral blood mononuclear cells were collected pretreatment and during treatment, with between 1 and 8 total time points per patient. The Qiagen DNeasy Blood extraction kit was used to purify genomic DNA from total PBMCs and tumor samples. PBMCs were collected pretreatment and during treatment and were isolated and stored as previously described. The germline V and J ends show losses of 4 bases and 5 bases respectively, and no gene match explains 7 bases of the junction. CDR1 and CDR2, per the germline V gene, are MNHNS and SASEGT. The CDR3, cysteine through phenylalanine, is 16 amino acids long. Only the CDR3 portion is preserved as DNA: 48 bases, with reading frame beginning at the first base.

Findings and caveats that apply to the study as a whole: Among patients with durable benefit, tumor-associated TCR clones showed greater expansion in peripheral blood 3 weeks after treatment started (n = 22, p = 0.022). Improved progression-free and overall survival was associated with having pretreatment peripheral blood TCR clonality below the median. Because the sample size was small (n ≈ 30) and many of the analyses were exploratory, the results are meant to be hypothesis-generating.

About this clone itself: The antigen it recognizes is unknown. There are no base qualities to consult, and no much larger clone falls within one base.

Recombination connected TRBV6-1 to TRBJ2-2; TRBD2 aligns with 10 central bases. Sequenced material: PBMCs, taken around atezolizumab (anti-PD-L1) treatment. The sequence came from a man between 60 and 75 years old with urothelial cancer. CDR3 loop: CASSGLAGARTGELFF. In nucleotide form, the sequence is TGTGCCAGCAGTGGCCTAGCGGGGGCCCGAACCGGGGAGCTGTTTTTT.